The 22 T cell receptor beta chains below all came from one sample that was sequenced in a study of blood T cell repertoires in COVID-19. Using immunoSEQ multiplex PCR, the repertoire was profiled, and TCRdb retains in-frame clones only, with some absent. The sample lists tens of thousands of clones, 90% occurring once. Sequenced input: peripheral blood. These receptors all come from a man between 18 and 35 years old with COVID-19, enrolled during active disease.

This chain joins TRBV7-2 and TRBJ1-2; perhaps TRBD1 as D (6 bases). This CDR3 region has 14 residues. V was clipped by 5 bases and J by 4 bases, with 14 bases between them. CDR1 is SGHTA, CDR2 FQGNSA, per germline. The CDR3, as DNA: TGTGCCAGCAGCCTAGAACAGGGATTCTATGGCTACACCTTC. Amino acids: CASSLEQGFYGYTF.

The rearrangement joins TRBV20-1 to TRBJ2-3; D ambiguous. Per germline, CDR1 DFQATT and CDR2 SNEGSKA (reference sequence). CDR3 length: 12 residues. V dropped 3 bases and J dropped 6 bases, with 10 bases sitting between them. CDR3 protein: CSASTGSDTQYF. For the CDR3, the DNA is TGCAGTGCTAGTACCGGGTCGGATACGCAGTATTTT.

This clone has only one observation. CDR3 residues: CASSPAGGMNTEAFF. The CDR3 DNA is TGCGCCAGCAGCCCGGCAGGGGGCATGAACACTGAAGCTTTCTTT. The chain couples TRBV5-1 to TRBJ1-1; 8 bases match TRBD1. Trimming removed 4 bases from V and 0 bases from J; junction bases left unmatched: 5. The CDR3 contains 15 residues. Germline V gene data show CDR1 as SGHRS and CDR2 as YFSETQ. The full variable domain, in which reference TRBV5-1 and TRBJ1-1 provide the parts outside the CDR3, is KAGVTQTPRYLIKTRGQQVTLSCSPISGHRSVSWYQQTPGQGLQFLFEYFSETQRNKGNFPGRFSGRQFSNSRSEMNVSTLELGDSALYLCASSPAGGMNTEAFFGQGTRLTVV.

The chain combines TRBV10-3 with TRBJ2-1; 16 bases agree with TRBD2. CDR1 is ENHRY and CDR2 is SYGVKD in the germline V gene. The length of the CDR3 is 16 residues. V was clipped by 6 bases and J by 8 bases; unmatched bases: 7. DNA of the CDR3: TGTGCCATCAGCGGGACTAGCGGGAGGGCCGGGGATGAGCAGTTCTTC. Translation gives CAISGTSGRAGDEQFF.

V usage is TRBV7-2 and J usage is TRBJ2-7; D gene ambiguous. The length of the CDR3 is 12 residues. Per the germline V gene, CDR1 is SGHTA and CDR2 is FQGNSA. Trimming took off 5 bases at V and 0 bases at J, with 5 bases between the two ends. CDR3: CASSPSSYEQYF. In DNA form, the CDR3 reads TGTGCCAGCAGCCCGAGCTCCTACGAGCAGTACTTC.

V is TRBV27 and J is TRBJ1-1; 7 bases are a match to TRBD1. With V trimmed by 8 bases and J by 5 bases, 11 bases remained unmatched. This CDR3 is 14 amino acids long. Germline V gives CDR1 MNHEY, CDR2 SMNVEV (reference sequence). For the CDR3, the DNA is TGTGCCAGCGGAGGGGGCGCTTACGATACTGAAGCTTTCTTT. The encoded protein is CASGGGAYDTEAFF.

The rearrangement joins TRBV12-3 or TRBV12-4 to TRBJ1-2; tentatively, D is TRBD1 (6 bases). V was clipped by 5 bases and J by 5 bases, with 12 bases between them. The CDR3 is 13 amino acids. CDR3 sequence: CASSPRGGYGYTF. CDR3 nucleotides: TGTGCCAGCAGTCCTAGAGGGGGATATGGCTACACCTTC.

V usage is TRBV4-1 and J usage is TRBJ1-1; 7 bases fit TRBD1. Trimming cost V 2 bases and J 2 bases; bases outside gene matches: 5. Germline V CDR1 and CDR2: MGHRA, YSYEKL. The CDR3 has 15 residues. CDR3 DNA: TGCGCCAGCAGCCAACCGAGGACAGGCAACACTGAAGCTTTCTTT. Protein product: CASSQPRTGNTEAFF.

The rearrangement links TRBV13 to TRBJ1-2; tentative D call: TRBD1 (5 bases). Trimming stripped 5 bases from V and 4 bases from J, with 14 bases between. The V gene's germline CDR1 is PRHDT and CDR2 FYEKMQ (reference sequence). The CDR3 runs to 14 residues. As DNA, the CDR3 is TGTGCCAGCAGCCCCGGGGGGACGGCCTATGGCTACACCTTC. The encoded protein is CASSPGGTAYGYTF.

This chain connects TRBV12-3 or TRBV12-4 to TRBJ1-2, with 8 bases lining up with TRBD1. With V trimmed by 4 bases and J by 4 bases, 2 bases remained unmatched. This CDR3 region has 13 residues. The CDR3 bases are TGTGCCAGCAGTTACGGACAGGGCTATGGCTACACCTTC. This gives the protein CASSYGQGYGYTF.

V gene TRBV10-3 combines with J gene TRBJ1-2; D ambiguous. CDR3 size: 14 residues. CDR1 and CDR2 from the germline V gene are ENHRY and SYGVKD. Trimming took off 0 bases at V and 4 bases at J, with 9 bases between the two ends. The CDR3 loop reads CAISESEASYGYTF. CDR3 DNA sequence: TGTGCCATCAGTGAGTCAGAAGCCTCCTATGGCTACACCTTC.

CDR3 in amino acids: CASSSLQGREVRETQYF. The CDR3 region has the DNA TGTGCCAGCAGTTCACTACAGGGAAGGGAAGTAAGGGAGACCCAGTACTTC. The chain links TRBV6-2 or TRBV6-3 to TRBJ2-5; weak D call: TRBD1 (6 bases). CDR1 MNHEY and CDR2 SVGEGT come from the germline V gene. The V gene lost 4 bases and the J gene lost 5 bases, with 23 bases spanning the gap. CDR3 length equals 17 residues.

This chain links TRBV11-3 with TRBJ1-2; 12 bases are shared with TRBD1. The CDR3 consists of 20 residues. Germline CDR1 is SGHNT and CDR2 is YENEEA. Trimming removed 1 base from V and 0 bases from J; junction bases left unmatched: 12. The CDR3 DNA reads as TGTGCCAGCAGCTTAGTAGGGGACAGGGGGCCCTCCCGTGCTAACTATGGCTACACCTTC. Protein: CASSLVGDRGPSRANYGYTF.

The gene calls are TRBV11-2 and TRBJ1-5; D unresolved. Trimming cost V 5 bases and J 0 bases, with 11 bases left between them. CDR1 and CDR2 from the germline V gene are SGHAT and FQNNGV. The CDR3 covers 15 residues. The CDR3 DNA reads as TGTGCCAGCAGCCTCAGAGGCAATAGCAATCAGCCCCAGCATTTT. Protein: CASSLRGNSNQPQHF.

V usage is TRBV3-1 (or the pseudogene TRBV3-2) and J usage is TRBJ2-7, with TRBD2 as a possible D gene (5 bases). Germline values: CDR1 LGHDT, CDR2 YNNKEL (reference sequence). The CDR3 length is 11 residues. The V gene lost 6 bases and the J gene lost 5 bases, with 8 bases spanning the gap. The CDR3 sequence is CASRIGDEQYF. CDR3 DNA: TGTGCCAGCAGAATCGGGGACGAGCAGTACTTC.

The chain is built from TRBV19 and TRBJ1-5; D gene ambiguous. Germline V gene lookup returns CDR1 LNHDA and CDR2 SQIVND (reference sequence). V shed 3 bases and J shed 3 bases, with 6 bases lying between them. This CDR3 has 13 amino acids. This CDR3 is CASSIRFNQPQHF. The CDR3 nucleotides are TGTGCCAGTAGTATCCGGTTCAATCAGCCCCAGCATTTT.

This clone has more than one count but fewer than ten. This chain uses TRBV7-2 with TRBJ2-7, with 10 bases aligning to TRBD2. The CDR3 totals 16 residues. Germline CDR1 SGHTA, CDR2 FQGNSA. With 5 bases clipped from V and 2 bases from J, the junction kept 9 bases outside the gene matches. Here the CDR3 reads CASSISSGRSTYEQYF. The CDR3 bases are TGTGCCAGCAGCATTAGTAGCGGGAGGTCTACCTACGAGCAGTACTTC.

The CDR3 DNA is TGCGCCAGCAGCCAAGATGCGGGGGGAGCCACCGGGGAGCTGTTTTTT. Residues: CASSQDAGGATGELFF. The V call is TRBV4-1, the J call TRBJ2-2, with TRBD2 matching over 8 bases. CDR1 and CDR2 (germline): MGHRA, YSYEKL. CDR3 length: 16 residues. The trim removed 0 bases at V and 4 bases at J, leaving 4 bases unmatched.

The gene calls are TRBV18 and TRBJ2-7; TRBD1 might be the D (6 bases). From germline, CDR1 is KGHSH and CDR2 LQKENI. This CDR3 comprises 14 residues. The V gene lost 2 bases and the J gene lost 3 bases, with 11 bases spanning the gap. For the CDR3, the DNA is TGTGCCAGCTCACCATCCGCCAGGGGCTACGAGCAGTACTTC. It codes for CASSPSARGYEQYF.

This clone was detected only a few times. The chain links TRBV4-2 to TRBJ1-6; D might be TRBD1 (6 bases). Trimming removed 6 bases at V and 9 bases at J, with 9 bases between. CDR3 length equals 12 residues. Germline loops: CDR1 LGHNA, CDR2 YNFKEQ. CDR3 loop: CASSPGVSPLHF. CDR3 sequence (DNA): TGTGCCAGCAGTCCAGGGGTTTCACCCCTCCACTTT.

This chain uses TRBV14 with TRBJ2-7; the D gene is possibly TRBD2 (6 bases). Germline values: CDR1 SGHDN, CDR2 FVKESK. Trimming shortened V by 2 bases and J by 3 bases, and 20 bases separated the two germline ends. This CDR3 is built from 17 residues. Written as DNA, the CDR3 is TGTGCCAGCAGCCAAAATATAGTCACTAGCCTATTCTACGAGCAGTACTTC. Translation: CASSQNIVTSLFYEQYF.

The gene calls are TRBV7-2 and TRBJ2-7, with a possible D match to TRBD2 (5 bases). Germline V CDR1 and CDR2: SGHTA, FQGNSA. CDR3 length: 15 residues. With 4 bases removed from V and 1 base from J, the gap between germline ends came to 14 bases. In nucleotides, the CDR3 is TGTGCCAGCAGCTCCGCCGTGGGAGAATCCTACGAGCAGTACTTC. Its protein product is CASSSAVGESYEQYF.